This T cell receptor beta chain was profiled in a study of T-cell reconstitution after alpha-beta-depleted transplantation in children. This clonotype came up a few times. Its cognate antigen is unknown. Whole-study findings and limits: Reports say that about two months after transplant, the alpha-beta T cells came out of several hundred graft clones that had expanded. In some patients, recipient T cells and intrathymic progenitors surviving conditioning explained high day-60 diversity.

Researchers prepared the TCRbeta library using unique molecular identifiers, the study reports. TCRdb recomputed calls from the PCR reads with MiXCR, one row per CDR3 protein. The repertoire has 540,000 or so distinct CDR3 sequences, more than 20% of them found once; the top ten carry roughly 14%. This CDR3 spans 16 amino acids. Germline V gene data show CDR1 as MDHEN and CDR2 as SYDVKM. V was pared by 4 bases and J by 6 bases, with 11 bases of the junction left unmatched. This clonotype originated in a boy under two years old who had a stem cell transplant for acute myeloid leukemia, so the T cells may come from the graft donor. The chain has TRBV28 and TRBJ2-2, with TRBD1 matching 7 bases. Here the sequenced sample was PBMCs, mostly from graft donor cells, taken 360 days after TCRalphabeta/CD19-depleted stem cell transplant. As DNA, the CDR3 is TGTGCCAGCAGTTGGAACAGGGGTTCGCCACCCGGGGAGCTGTTTTTT. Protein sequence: CASSWNRGSPPGELFF.